These 30 T cell receptor beta chains were sequenced from one sample in a study of cytomegalovirus exposure and HLA in healthy donors (TCRdb year 2017). The library was built by means of the immunoSEQ multiplex PCR assay. For the multiplex PCR, a mixture combining 60 forward primers for TCR Vbeta segments and 13 reverse primers for TCR Jbeta segments was used. The source is immuneACCESS, and TCRdb retained only in-frame sequences with V and J called. Part of the clones is not carried over; for the studies checked, unresolved V genes explain less than half of this, and the remainder is unexplained. This sample has 100,000 to 150,000 clones in its table, and under 85% of those were observed once. Around 13% of the sample lies in the top ten. Sample: PBMCs. The source of these receptors is a woman between 35 and 50 years old in good health and CMV-seropositive.

This chain connects TRBV2 to TRBJ2-7, with 8 bases fitting TRBD1. V lost 8 bases, J lost 1 base, and 10 bases stayed unmatched. The CDR3 runs 15 residues. Per the germline V gene, CDR1 is SNHLY and CDR2 is FYNNEI. CDR3 coding DNA: TGTGCCAGCCGTAACCCCGGGACAGGTTCCTACGAGCAGTACTTC. It specifies CASRNPGTGSYEQYF.

The rearrangement uses TRBV7-9 and TRBJ1-1; unclear D gene. The CDR3 contains 13 residues. The germline V gene encodes CDR1 SEHNR and CDR2 FQNEAQ (reference sequence). The ends were cut back, 5 bases at V and 1 base at J, with 8 bases in the middle. CDR3 loop: CASSLAENTEAFF. CDR3 coding DNA: TGTGCCAGCAGCCTGGCAGAGAACACTGAAGCTTTCTTT.

The chain employs TRBV18 and TRBJ2-7, with 9 bases fitting TRBD2. The germline CDR1 and CDR2 sequences are KGHSH and LQKENI. The CDR3 covers 18 residues. Losses at the gene ends were 0 bases for V and 2 bases for J; bases not matched to a gene: 11. This chain's CDR3 is CASSPPDTAGGPPYEQYF. In nucleotides, the CDR3 is TGTGCCAGCTCACCACCGGATACGGCGGGAGGGCCTCCCTACGAGCAGTACTTC.

The chain combines TRBV30 with TRBJ2-2; D might be TRBD1 (7 bases). CDR1 is GTSNPN and CDR2 is SVGIG in the germline V gene (reference sequence). V lost 0 bases, J lost 5 bases, and 13 bases lay in between. There are 15 residues in the CDR3. CDR3 sequence (DNA): TGTGCCTGGAGTGTAAAGGCAGGGGGGACCGGGGAGCTGTTTTTT. Translating gives CAWSVKAGGTGELFF.

The chain couples TRBV30 to TRBJ2-1; TRBD2 matches at 7 bases. The CDR3 length is 14 residues. The V gene's germline CDR1 is GTSNPN and CDR2 SVGIG (reference sequence). J was trimmed by 4 bases and V by 2 bases; bases with no gene match: 5. The CDR3 spells CAWSRASGYNEQFF. For the CDR3, the DNA is TGTGCCTGGAGTCGGGCTAGCGGTTACAATGAGCAGTTCTTC. Full variable domain (rest looked up from reference TRBV30 and TRBJ2-1): SQTIHQWPATLVQPVGSPLSLECTVEGTSNPNLYWYRQAAGRGLQLLFYSVGIGQISSEVPQNLSASRPQDRQFILSSKKLLLSDSGFYLCAWSRASGYNEQFFGPGTRLTVL.

V usage is TRBV7-2 and J usage is TRBJ2-3, with 10 bases that match TRBD1. Germline-derived CDR1 and CDR2 are SGHTA and FQGNSA. Losses at the gene ends were 6 bases for V and 6 bases for J; bases not matched to a gene: 9. The CDR3 is made up of 15 amino acids. CDR3 sequence reads: CASRSGTGAYDTQYF. In DNA form, the CDR3 reads TGTGCCAGCAGGTCCGGGACAGGGGCCTACGATACGCAGTATTTT.

The chain joins TRBV11-3 to TRBJ2-5, with D possibly matching TRBD2 (5 bases). Between the trimmed V and J ends, which lost 1 base and 4 bases, there was a span of 7 bases. The CDR3 consists of 13 residues. Per the germline V gene, CDR1 is SGHNT and CDR2 is YENEEA. The CDR3 nucleotides are TGTGCCAGCAGCTTAGGACGGGGAGAGACCCAGTACTTC. It codes for CASSLGRGETQYF.

The chain carries TRBV6-5 and TRBJ1-5; 9 bases line up with TRBD1. The J segment lost 2 bases and the V segment lost 6 bases, leaving 2 bases of the junction unmatched. The CDR3 contains 14 residues. Germline loops: CDR1 MNHEY, CDR2 SVGAGI. The CDR3 reads CASRRDRGNQPQHF. The CDR3 DNA sequence: TGTGCCAGCAGACGGGACAGGGGCAATCAGCCCCAGCATTTT.

The chain is built from TRBV2 and TRBJ2-1; 9 bases agree with TRBD1. Germline loops: CDR1 SNHLY, CDR2 FYNNEI. Trimming at V came to 6 bases and at J to 4 bases, leaving 10 bases not matched to a gene. The CDR3 is 16 residues long. CDR3: CASSAGQGMGYNEQFF. CDR3 sequence (DNA): TGTGCCAGCAGCGCGGGACAGGGTATGGGTTACAATGAGCAGTTCTTC.

Concerning this clone itself: The sample has other DNA sequences that encode this CDR3 too. The chain employs TRBV9 and TRBJ2-5; D perhaps matches TRBD1 (5 bases). This CDR3 spans 14 amino acids. V was clipped by 0 bases and J by 0 bases, with 6 bases between them. CDR1 is SGDLS and CDR2 is YYNGEE in the germline V gene. The CDR3 bases are TGTGCCAGCAGCGTAGGACAGAACCAAGAGACCCAGTACTTC. Residues: CASSVGQNQETQYF. The whole variable domain, filled in from reference TRBV9 and TRBJ2-5, reads DSGVTQTPKHLITATGQRVTLRCSPRSGDLSVYWYQQSLDQGLQFLIQYYNGEERAKGNILERFSAQQFPDLHSELNLSSLELGDSALYFCASSVGQNQETQYFGPGTRLLVL.

The gene calls are TRBV2 and TRBJ2-5; D might be TRBD2 (7 bases). The CDR3 contains 15 residues. V was pared by 4 bases and J by 5 bases, with 17 bases between. CDR1 is SNHLY, CDR2 FYNNEI, per germline. The CDR3 bases are TGTGCCAGCAGTGGGGACGGGGGGAGGGGGGAGACCCAGTACTTC. It yields the protein CASSGDGGRGETQYF.

A single count supports this clone. This chain joins TRBV7-2 and TRBJ1-5, with D possibly being TRBD1 (5 bases). The CDR3 extends over 15 amino acids. Germline CDR1 and CDR2: SGHTA and FQGNSA. The V end was cut by 5 bases, the J end by 5 bases, with 16 bases between. The CDR3 DNA sequence: TGTGCCAGCAGCCCCCGGGGGGAGCCCTATCAGCCCCAGCATTTT. It translates to CASSPRGEPYQPQHF.

As regards this clone: Distinct nucleotide sequences in the sample also encode this CDR3. V is TRBV18 and J is TRBJ2-6; 7 bases align to TRBD1. This CDR3 contains 15 residues. V shed 3 bases and J 1 base; nucleotides not matched to a gene: 0. Germline V gene sequence: CDR1 KGHSH, CDR2 LQKENI. The CDR3 reads CASSPTGSGANVLTF. The CDR3, as DNA: TGTGCCAGCTCACCGACAGGGTCTGGGGCCAACGTCCTGACTTTC.

CDR3 DNA: TGTGCCAGCAGCTTGGTAGGGGACACAACGCTGGGAGCTTTCTTT. Its translation: CASSLVGDTTLGAFF. The rearrangement uses TRBV5-6 and TRBJ1-1, with a possible D match to TRBD1 (6 bases). Germline V gene lookup returns CDR1 SGHDT and CDR2 YYEEEE. This CDR3 has 15 residues. Between the trimmed V and J ends, which lost 0 bases and 10 bases, there was a span of 19 bases. Variable domain in full (rest from reference TRBV5-6 and TRBJ1-1): DAGVTQSPTHLIKTRGQQVTLRCSPKSGHDTVSWYQQALGQGPQFIFQYYEEEERQRGNFPDRFSGHQFPNYSSELNVNALLLGDSALYLCASSLVGDTTLGAFFGQGTRLTVV.

A few counts support this clone. The V and J genes are TRBV9 and TRBJ2-5; 7 bases fit TRBD2. Germline loops: CDR1 SGDLS, CDR2 YYNGEE. Germline trimming cut 4 bases from V and 0 bases from J; bases unmatched to any gene: 6. The CDR3 is 15 amino acids. The CDR3 DNA is TGTGCCAGCAGCACCATGGGGGGGAACCAAGAGACCCAGTACTTC. It translates to CASSTMGGNQETQYF.

The rearrangement uses TRBV30 and TRBJ2-3; TRBD1 matches 9 bases. The CDR3 runs to 15 residues. The V gene end was trimmed by 3 bases and the J gene end by 2 bases; junction bases not matched to a gene: 6. Germline assignment: CDR1 GTSNPN and CDR2 SVGIG (reference sequence). Here the CDR3 reads CAWRVDRGSTDTQYF. The CDR3 DNA sequence: TGTGCCTGGAGAGTGGACAGGGGATCCACAGATACGCAGTATTTT.

This clone is a singleton in its sample. This chain joins TRBV25-1 and TRBJ2-3; perhaps TRBD2 as D (5 bases). Germline V CDR1 and CDR2: MGHDK, SYGVNS. V dropped 1 base and J dropped 2 bases, with 10 bases sitting between them. This CDR3 is 15 amino acids long. The CDR3 spells CASSEWAGYTDTQYF. The CDR3 coding sequence is TGTGCCAGCAGTGAATGGGCGGGCTACACAGATACGCAGTATTTT. Together with reference TRBV25-1 and TRBJ2-3, the CDR3 gives the full variable domain: EADIYQTPRYLVIGTGKKITLECSQTMGHDKMYWYQQDPGMELHLIHYSYGVNSTEKGDLSSESTVSRIRTEHFPLTLESARPSHTSQYLCASSEWAGYTDTQYFGPGTRLTVL.

J is TRBJ1-1 and V is TRBV6-6; TRBD1 agrees at 7 bases. The germline CDR1 and CDR2 sequences are MNHNY and SVGAGI (reference sequence). The V gene end was trimmed by 5 bases and the J gene end by 5 bases; junction bases not matched to a gene: 11. This CDR3 is built from 15 residues. The CDR3 protein is CASSPLTGFSTEAFF. The DNA of the CDR3 is TGTGCCAGCAGTCCCTTGACAGGGTTTAGTACTGAAGCTTTCTTT.

This chain joins TRBV28 and TRBJ1-1; D remains unclear. The CDR3 runs 11 residues. Trimming took off 7 bases at V and 11 bases at J, with 14 bases between the two ends. Per the germline V gene, CDR1 is MDHEN and CDR2 is SYDVKM. CDR3 nucleotides: TGTGCCAGCATTGTTCTCGGGTTGGCTTTCTTT. Translating gives CASIVLGLAFF.

The V and J genes are TRBV27 and TRBJ2-3, with 7 bases aligning to TRBD1. The germline V gene has CDR1 MNHEY and CDR2 SMNVEV (reference sequence). This CDR3 contains 15 residues. V was clipped by 5 bases and J by 0 bases; unmatched bases: 5. This CDR3 is CASSPRDRSTDTQYF. The CDR3, as DNA: TGTGCCAGCAGTCCCCGGGACAGAAGCACAGATACGCAGTATTTT.

The chain has TRBV10-2 and TRBJ1-2; D perhaps matches TRBD1 (5 bases). The V gene lost 8 bases and the J gene lost 2 bases, with 12 bases spanning the gap. The CDR3 is made up of 13 amino acids. Germline CDR1 and CDR2: WSHSY and SAAADI. The CDR3 nucleotides read TGCGCCAGCCGCAGGGATGCCAACTATGGCTACACCTTC. It specifies CASRRDANYGYTF.

This rearrangement joins TRBV5-1 to TRBJ2-3; a possible D gene is TRBD1 (6 bases). The germline V gene encodes CDR1 SGHRS and CDR2 YFSETQ. This CDR3 is 15 amino acids long. V shed 0 bases and J shed 1 base, with 9 bases lying between them. The CDR3 protein is CASSLVGAGTDTQYF. The CDR3 nucleotides read TGCGCCAGCAGCTTGGTGGGGGCGGGCACAGATACGCAGTATTTT.

The chain employs TRBV29-1 and TRBJ2-7; D perhaps matches TRBD2 (5 bases). CDR3 length: 15 amino acids. Per the germline V gene, CDR1 is SQVTM and CDR2 is ANQGSEA. The V end was cut by 6 bases, the J end by 3 bases, with 21 bases between. The CDR3 DNA follows: TGCAGCGTGAGGGCCACCCCCGACGCAGACTACGAGCAGTACTTC. Its protein is CSVRATPDADYEQYF.

V and J are TRBV11-2 and TRBJ2-1; 7 nucleotides agree with TRBD2. V was pared by 4 bases and J by 5 bases, with 8 bases of the junction left unmatched. This CDR3 is built from 15 residues. Germline V gene data show CDR1 as SGHAT and CDR2 as FQNNGV. The CDR3 DNA reads TGTGCCAGCAGCTCCGTGCGGGGGTTGGACAATGAGCAGTTCTTC. Protein product: CASSSVRGLDNEQFF.

This chain joins TRBV7-8 and TRBJ2-3, with 9 bases fitting TRBD2. Germline CDR1 and CDR2: SGHVS and FQNEAQ. J gave up 1 base and V 1 base, and 0 bases lay outside the gene matches. The CDR3 consists of 15 residues. The CDR3 coding sequence is TGTGCCAGCAGCTTAGGGACTAGCGGCACAGATACGCAGTATTTT. Its translation is CASSLGTSGTDTQYF.

This clone came up a few times. CDR3 residues: CASSVGQGFGYTF. The CDR3, as DNA: TGTGCCAGCAGCGTAGGACAGGGTTTTGGCTACACCTTC. The chain couples TRBV9 to TRBJ1-2; 7 bases fit TRBD1. V trimming: 0 bases; J trimming: 7 bases; junction bases outside the gene matches: 3. The CDR3 contains 13 residues. Germline V gene sequence: CDR1 SGDLS, CDR2 YYNGEE.

In its sample, this clone was seen a few times. CDR3 DNA sequence: TGCGCCAGCAGCGGAGCCCAGGGTCTTTCTGGAAACACCATATATTTT. Protein product: CASSGAQGLSGNTIYF. The chain links TRBV5-1 to TRBJ1-3, with TRBD1 as a possible D gene (5 bases). The CDR3 is made up of 16 amino acids. Germline CDR1 SGHRS, CDR2 YFSETQ. V lost 4 bases, J lost 1 base, and 15 bases lay in between.

This chain uses TRBV28 with TRBJ2-4, with a possible D match to TRBD2 (6 bases). Germline assignment: CDR1 MDHEN and CDR2 SYDVKM. The CDR3 contains 14 residues. Trimming took off 6 bases at V and 8 bases at J, with 17 bases between the two ends. The chain's CDR3 is CASSPRGGIDIQYF. DNA for the CDR3: TGTGCCAGCAGCCCTAGAGGAGGGATCGACATTCAGTACTTC.

The chain is built from TRBV11-2 and TRBJ1-2, with 7 bases lining up with TRBD1. This CDR3 region has 15 residues. The ends lost 4 bases at V and 3 bases at J; junction bases unmatched: 8. In germline, CDR1 is SGHAT, CDR2 FQNNGV. In nucleotides, the CDR3 is TGTGCCAGCAGCTCCACGGGACAGTGGGACTATGGCTACACCTTC. Its protein product is CASSSTGQWDYGYTF.

The V gene is TRBV7-8, the J gene TRBJ1-4, with 10 bases aligning to TRBD1. Germline CDR1 is SGHVS and CDR2 is FQNEAQ. V lost 6 bases to trimming and J lost 10 bases; unmatched junction nucleotides: 11. The CDR3 extends over 15 amino acids. CDR3 bases: TGTGCCAGCAGGAGTAGAGGGACAGGGGAGGGAAAACTGTTTTTT. Amino acid sequence: CASRSRGTGEGKLFF.